The clone carrying this T cell receptor beta chain was observed a few times. Its specificity is not known. The data are from a study of regulatory T cells in long-lasting Graves disease. Overall study results and limits: When disease was persistent, TRBV28, TRBJ1-2 and TRBJ2-5 were the favored segments.

To make TCR beta libraries, researchers used iRepertoire HTBI primers and Arm-PCR of CDR3 regions. One entry per CDR3 protein results from TCRdb running MiXCR on the multiplex PCR reads. The top ten clones hold 12% of a sample with 530,000 or so distinct CDR3 sequences, roughly 15% of them seen once. Time point in this sample: newly diagnosed GD, antithyroid drugs for less than 3 months. From RNA extracted from PBMCs, the TCR library was made. The CDR3 length is 15 residues. Germline values: CDR1 SNHLY, CDR2 FYNNEI. V was cut by 2 bases and J by 3 bases, with 12 bases left in between. A further study also used this sample, focusing on T cells in Graves' hyperthyroidism and ophthalmopathy. That paper notes: Diagnoses were established using clinical symptoms, serum thyroxine and TRAb, thyroid ultrasound and orbital computed tomography. Researchers found most expanded thyroid clonotypes above 0.001 in blood as well.

The clonotype was recovered from a man between 18 and 29 years old with Graves disease. J is TRBJ2-3 and V is TRBV2; perhaps D is TRBD1 or TRBD2 (5 bases each). Material: peripheral blood mononuclear cells (PBMCs), obtained at new diagnosis, from a patient treated with antithyroid drugs. The CDR3 protein is CASSESGRKTDTQYF. The CDR3 DNA follows: TGTGCCAGCAGTGAATCGGGGCGGAAGACAGATACGCAGTATTTT.